This T cell receptor beta chain was profiled in a study of blood T cells in healthy people across ages. Notes on the study in general: Aged donors had fewer naive CD4+ cells and lower diversity than long-lived donors.

This clonotype was observed many times. What it recognizes is unknown. Primed by a sample-barcoded 5' primer and a J-beta primer mix, a second PCR proceeded for about 6 to 12 cycles. TCRdb passed the 5' RACE reads through MiXCR, listing each CDR3 protein once. Of around 900,000 distinct CDR3 sequences in the sample, 29% are singletons; the top ten hold around 15%. V lost 6 bases and J 6 bases, leaving 9 bases between the germline ends. CDR3 size: 12 residues. From germline, CDR1 is MNHNS and CDR2 SASEGT. The clonotype comes from a woman older than 75 in good health. J is TRBJ2-1 and V is TRBV6-1; TRBD1 is a possible D gene (6 bases). Sequenced sample: blood. CDR3 in DNA: TGTGCCAGCAGGGACAGTGGCAATGAGCAGTTCTTC. It codes for CASRDSGNEQFF.